This TCR beta chain was identified during a study of PD-L1 blockade in urothelial cancer. Study context: It was around 2014 that patients started atezolizumab at 1,200 mg intravenously every 3 weeks. General observations from the study: Durable-benefit patients showed greater tumor-associated blood clone expansion at 3 weeks.

Patients suffered from locally advanced or metastatic urothelial carcinoma. Pretreatment and on-treatment samples were taken, numbering 1 to 8 per patient. The germline CDR1 and CDR2 sequences are SGHDT and YYEEEE. V lost 4 bases to trimming and J lost 14 bases; unmatched junction nucleotides: 12. This CDR3 is 13 amino acids long. Profiled with immunoSEQ multiplex PCR; TCRdb holds only in-frame clones, not every one. This sample has approximately 100,000 clones, with roughly 84% found just once. Concerning this clone itself: Antigen specificity is unknown.

This chain uses TRBV5-6 with TRBJ2-1; TRBD1 matches 7 bases. The clonotype comes from a man in his forties or fifties with urothelial cancer. Sequenced here: PBMCs, sampled around atezolizumab (anti-PD-L1) treatment. CDR3 in DNA: TGTGCCAGCAGCCTGAGGATCCAGGGGGAGAAGTTCTTC. Amino acid sequence: CASSLRIQGEKFF.